The 25 T cell receptor beta chains reported below all come from one sample, sequenced in a study of T cells in Graves' hyperthyroidism and ophthalmopathy. RNA transcripts provided the source from which TCR beta CDR3 regions were amplified. With the HTBI primer set, the TCR CDR3 went through a first round of RT-PCR. TCRdb reprocessed the multiplex PCR reads via MiXCR and lists one record per CDR3 protein. This sample has nearly 750,000 distinct CDR3 sequences; approximately 40% occur once, and the top ten carry about a third. The sequencing input was blood. The receptors derive from a woman aged 40 to 49 with Graves' hyperthyroidism.

The chain recombines TRBV25-1 with TRBJ1-3, with D perhaps TRBD1 (5 bases). Germline assignment: CDR1 MGHDK and CDR2 SYGVNS. Trimming removed 4 bases from V and 3 bases from J, with 22 bases in between. This CDR3 contains 18 residues. The CDR3 DNA follows: TGTGCCAGCAGTGCTAGATCCCCGGAGGGGCAGGTTGGAAACACCATATATTTT. Encoded protein: CASSARSPEGQVGNTIYF.

This clonotype was detected many times. V gene TRBV15 combines with J gene TRBJ1-5; D unclear. The germline V gene encodes CDR1 LNHNV and CDR2 YYDKDF (reference sequence). Trimming shortened V by 1 base and J by 1 base, and 5 bases separated the two germline ends. The CDR3 totals 14 residues. CDR3 in DNA: TGTGCCACCAGCAGAGTCGAGAGCAATCAGCCCCAGCATTTT. This codes for CATSRVESNQPQHF.

With regard to this clonotype: This may arise from a read error, as a much more abundant clone is one base away. The rearrangement links TRBV7-2 to TRBJ1-2, with D uncertain. This CDR3 contains 12 residues. V lost 7 bases and J lost 0, with 6 bases in between. Germline V gene sequence: CDR1 SGHTA, CDR2 FQGNSA. CDR3 nucleotide sequence: TGTACCAGCACGGTTTCTAACTATGGCTACACCTTC. Amino acids: CTSTVSNYGYTF.

A word on this clonotype: This CDR3 is missing its conserved last phenylalanine or tryptophan, likely due to a read error. The V gene is TRBV28, the J gene TRBJ2-7; possibly TRBD1 or TRBD2 for D (6 bases each). The V gene lost 11 bases and the J gene lost 6 bases, with 17 bases spanning the gap. The germline V gene encodes CDR1 MDHEN and CDR2 SYDVKM. CDR3 length: 12 residues. The CDR3 DNA sequence: TGTGCCCCTGGGTATGGGGGGCGCGAGCAGTACCTC. The encoded protein is CAPGYGGREQYL.

A single count supports this clonotype. The chain employs TRBV24-1 and TRBJ2-5, with TRBD2 identical over 7 bases. The CDR3 sequence is 12 residues long. Trimming removed 9 bases from V and 4 bases from J; junction bases left unmatched: 4. CDR1 and CDR2 (germline): KGHDR, SFDVKD. The CDR3 protein is CATGSSGETQYF. In nucleotides, the CDR3 is TGTGCCACCGGTTCTAGCGGAGAGACCCAGTACTTC.

The V and J genes are TRBV2 and TRBJ2-7; 8 nucleotides agree with TRBD2. Near its end, the DNA agrees better with TRBJ2-1, so the J call may be wrong. Looked up from germline, CDR1 is SNHLY and CDR2 is FYNNEI. The CDR3 is made up of 14 amino acids. This CDR3 is CASRREGTRNEQFF. The CDR3 DNA reads TGTGCCAGCAGACGGGAGGGGACTAGGAATGAGCAGTTCTTC.

V usage is TRBV29-1 and J usage is TRBJ1-2; no clear D gene. The germline V gene has CDR1 SQVTM and CDR2 ANQGSEA. This CDR3 region has 13 residues. V was shortened by 8 bases and J by 4 bases, with 17 bases between the two germline ends. CDR3 nucleotide sequence: TGCAGCTCACGGACGGTTGTACGCTATGGCTACACCTTC. Protein sequence: CSSRTVVRYGYTF. Filled out from reference TRBV29-1 and TRBJ1-2, the complete variable domain reads SAVISQKPSRDICQRGTSLTIQCQVDSQVTMMFWYRQQPGQSLTLIATANQGSEATYESGFVIDKFPISRPNLTFSTLTVSNMSPEDSSIYLCSSRTVVRYGYTFGSGTRLTVV.

On this clonotype: The junction shows a germline mismatch at one end, possibly a read error. The V gene is TRBV29-1, the J gene TRBJ1-5; 10 bases are shared with TRBD1. This CDR3 is built from 15 residues. CDR1 and CDR2 from the germline V gene are SQVTM and ANQGSEA. CDR3 DNA sequence: TGCATCGTTGAAAGGACAGGGGGGGGGGATCAGCCCCAGCATTTT. Protein: CIVERTGGGDQPQHF.

The rearrangement uses TRBV19 and TRBJ1-1; perhaps TRBD1 as D (5 bases). The V gene's germline CDR1 is LNHDA and CDR2 SQIVND (reference sequence). The CDR3 spans 14 residues. Trimming took 10 bases from V and 1 from J, leaving 16 bases between them. The CDR3 is CAISSRGTNTEAFF. CDR3 in DNA: TGTGCCATCTCCTCCCGGGGGACGAACACTGAAGCTTTCTTT.

Concerning this clonotype: One junction end disagrees with the germline gene, perhaps due to a read error. V usage is TRBV7-2 and J usage is TRBJ1-3; a weak D match, TRBD1 (6 bases). The CDR3 is 12 amino acids. Germline-derived CDR1 and CDR2 are SGHTA and FQGNSA. DNA of the CDR3: TGTGCCAGCAGCCCCTCCGGGGACACCATGTATTTT. Translation gives CASSPSGDTMYF.

This clonotype was detected only a few times. This chain uses TRBV11-2 with TRBJ2-2; 7 bases map to TRBD1. V dropped 2 bases and J dropped 9; count of bases not matched to a gene: 18. Germline V gives CDR1 SGHAT, CDR2 FQNNGV. CDR3 length: 18 amino acids. CDR3 residues: CASSLSRRDRQGSRELFF. For the CDR3, the DNA is TGTGCCAGCAGCTTATCGCGTAGAGACAGACAGGGAAGCCGGGAGCTGTTTTTT.

About this clonotype: A much larger clone differs by one base, so this may be a read error. The V and J genes are TRBV7-3 and TRBJ1-2; tentative D call: TRBD1 (5 bases). The V gene lost 4 bases and the J gene lost 3 bases, with 12 bases spanning the gap. Germline loops: CDR1 SGHTA, CDR2 FQGTGA. CDR3 size: 14 residues. In DNA form, the CDR3 reads TGTGCCAGCAGCTCCGGGACGGTGGACTATGGCTACACCTTC. Amino acids: CASSSGTVDYGYTF.

As to this clonotype: A read error may produce the germline difference seen at one junction end. The genes are TRBV15 and TRBJ1-6, with D unresolved. From germline, CDR1 is LNHNV and CDR2 YYDKDF (reference sequence). The CDR3 is 14 amino acids. This CDR3 reads CVTSSDKAHSPLHF. The DNA of the CDR3 is TGTGTCACCAGCAGCGACAAGGCCCATTCACCCCTCCACTTT.

V usage is TRBV10-3 and J usage is TRBJ2-3; no clear D gene. The CDR3 is made up of 12 amino acids. The germline V and J ends were trimmed by 5 bases and 6 bases, with 9 bases remaining between them. Looked up from germline, CDR1 is ENHRY and CDR2 is SYGVKD. For the CDR3, the DNA is TGTGCCATCAGTTCAGACTGGGATACGCAGTATTTT. Protein: CAISSDWDTQYF.

This chain joins TRBV4-3 and TRBJ1-1; 8 bases line up with TRBD1. Trimming took 4 bases from V and 1 from J; bases not matched to a gene: 5. Looked up from germline, CDR1 is LGHNA and CDR2 is YSLEER. The CDR3 has 15 amino acids. CDR3 residues: CASSRGQGWNTEAFF. The CDR3 DNA reads as TGCGCCAGCAGCCGCGGACAGGGTTGGAACACTGAAGCTTTCTTT.

This chain uses TRBV4-1 with TRBJ2-5; D may be TRBD2 (5 bases). Germline values: CDR1 MGHRA, CDR2 YSYEKL. Deletions cut 0 bases from V and 2 bases from J, with 7 bases between. CDR3 length: 14 amino acids. CDR3 loop: CASSQERGQETQYF. In DNA, the CDR3 is TGCGCCAGCAGCCAAGAACGGGGACAAGAGACCCAGTACTTC.

The chain carries TRBV29-1 and TRBJ1-2; TRBD1 might be the D (5 bases). The CDR3 covers 15 residues. CDR1 and CDR2 from the germline V gene are SQVTM and ANQGSEA. V lost 6 bases, J lost 7 bases, and 24 bases lay in between. CDR3 in DNA: TGCAGCGTAGGTTCCGGGACGAGGGGCTACGGTGGCTACACCTTC. It translates to CSVGSGTRGYGGYTF.

V is TRBV9 and J is TRBJ1-1, with a weak D call TRBD1 (6 bases). The CDR3 is made up of 15 amino acids. V was pared by 10 bases and J by 1 base, with 20 bases between. The V gene's germline CDR1 is SGDLS and CDR2 YYNGEE. CDR3 nucleotide sequence: TGTGCCTGGAGTCGCCGCGGGACACCGAACACTGAAGCTTTCTTT. The encoded protein is CAWSRRGTPNTEAFF.

The chain is built from TRBV15 and TRBJ2-2; D not resolved. CDR1 and CDR2 (germline): LNHNV, YYDKDF (reference sequence). The CDR3 length is 13 residues. Trimming stripped 1 base from V and 7 bases from J, with 7 bases between. The CDR3 here is CATSRVFGGELFF. Written as DNA, the CDR3 is TGTGCCACCAGCAGAGTCTTTGGCGGGGAGCTGTTTTTT.

This clonotype has just one count. In nucleotides, the CDR3 is TGTGCCAGCAGTGATGGCACAGGAGCAAATCAGCCCCAGCATTTT. This sequence encodes CASSDGTGANQPQHF. This chain links TRBV2 with TRBJ1-5; tentatively, D is TRBD1 (5 bases). Germline CDR1 is SNHLY and CDR2 is FYNNEI. Trimming removed 3 bases at V and 4 bases at J, with 13 bases between. The CDR3 has 15 residues.

V and J are TRBV18 and TRBJ1-5; D gene uncertain. Trimming removed 3 bases at V and 3 bases at J, with 12 bases between. The CDR3 has 15 residues. Germline V gives CDR1 KGHSH, CDR2 LQKENI. The CDR3 bases are TGTGCCAGCTCACCGGAAGAGGGTATCAATCAGCCCCAGCATTTT. This translates into CASSPEEGINQPQHF.

This clonotype was seen a single time. J is TRBJ1-4 and V is TRBV10-1; D unresolved. The germline V and J ends were trimmed by 2 bases and 5 bases, with 12 bases remaining between them. The germline V gene has CDR1 WNHNN and CDR2 SYGVQD (reference sequence). The CDR3 has 15 amino acids. In nucleotides, the CDR3 is TGCGCCAGCAGTGAGGGGGTCGCCGAGAATGAAAAACTGTTTTTT. Its translation: CASSEGVAENEKLFF.

Details on this clonotype: This CDR3 is missing its conserved last phenylalanine or tryptophan, likely due to a read error. It is unclear where the CDR3 begins or ends on the DNA, so no DNA is shown, and the CDR3 is as TCRdb lists it. V gene TRBV15 combines with J gene TRBJ2-5; the table's D call TRBD1 went unverified against the DNA. CDR1 is LNHNV, CDR2 YYDKDF, per germline (reference sequence). From its first to its last residue, the CDR3 has 15 amino acids. CDR3 region: CATSSLDRDGYTFGS.

Of note for this clonotype: In this CDR3 the conserved last residue, phenylalanine or tryptophan, is missing, so a read error is likely. The V and J genes are TRBV7-3 and TRBJ1-1; TRBD1 matches 7 bases. This CDR3 has 15 residues. Germline CDR1 is SGHTA and CDR2 is FQGTGA. V trimming: 5 bases; J trimming: 0 bases; junction bases outside the gene matches: 6. CDR3 loop: CASSPGDSLNTEAFL. The CDR3 nucleotides are TGTGCCAGCAGCCCCGGGGACAGCTTGAACACTGAAGCTTTCTTA.

This clonotype was counted many times. V and J are TRBV19 and TRBJ1-4; perhaps TRBD1 as D (6 bases). Trimming took 6 bases from V and 13 from J, leaving 24 bases between them. The CDR3 spans 15 residues. CDR1 LNHDA and CDR2 SQIVND come from the germline V gene (reference sequence). CDR3: CASRRTVQRTSLLFF. Written as DNA, the CDR3 is TGTGCCAGTAGACGGACAGTGCAACGTACCTCTCTACTGTTTTTT.